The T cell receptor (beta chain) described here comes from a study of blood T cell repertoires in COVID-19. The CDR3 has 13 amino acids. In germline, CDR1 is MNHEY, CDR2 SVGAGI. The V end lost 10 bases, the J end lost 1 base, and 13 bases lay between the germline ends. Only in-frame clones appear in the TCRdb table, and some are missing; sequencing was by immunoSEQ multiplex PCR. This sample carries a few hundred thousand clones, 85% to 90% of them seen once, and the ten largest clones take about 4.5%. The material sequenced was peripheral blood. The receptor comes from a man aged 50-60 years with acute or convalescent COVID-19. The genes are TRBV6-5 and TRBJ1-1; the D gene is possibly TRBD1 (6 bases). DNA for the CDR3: TGTGCCACCGAGAGACAGGAGAACACTGAAGCTTTCTTT. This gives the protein CATERQENTEAFF.